One sample yielded the 12 T cell receptor beta chains listed below, sequenced in a study of T cells in localized non-small cell lung cancer. Here immunoSEQ multiplex PCR was the method, and the copy in TCRdb shows in-frame clones only, minus some. The sample lists tens of thousands of clones; over 80% were seen once. The material was peripheral blood, obtained before any cancer treatment. The source is a female donor older than 55 with stage II squamous cell lung carcinoma.

This sequence joins TRBV6-1 and TRBJ1-2; 7 bases fit TRBD1. The germline gives CDR1 MNHNS, CDR2 SASEGT. The trim removed 6 bases at V and 6 bases at J, leaving 7 bases unmatched. This CDR3 comprises 13 residues. The CDR3 region has the DNA TGTGCCAGCAGAGAACAGGGGACGCATGGCTACACCTTC. It specifies CASREQGTHGYTF.

The chain has TRBV30 and TRBJ1-6, with D hard to call. The V gene's germline CDR1 is GTSNPN and CDR2 SVGIG (reference sequence). Trimming pared 5 bases from V and 2 bases from J, leaving 7 bases between. This CDR3 region has 13 residues. The CDR3: CAWARAYNSPLHF. The CDR3 DNA reads TGTGCCTGGGCGCGGGCCTATAATTCACCCCTCCACTTT.

This chain connects TRBV5-1 to TRBJ1-4; no clear D gene. CDR3 length: 14 residues. V gave up 4 bases and J gave up 7 bases, with 14 bases separating them. Germline V lookup: CDR1 SGHRS, CDR2 YFSETQ. The chain's CDR3 is CASSPDPSGEKLFF. In DNA, the CDR3 is TGCGCCAGCAGCCCGGACCCCTCAGGTGAAAAACTGTTTTTT.

This clone was counted only a few times. The J gene is TRBJ1-6, the V gene TRBV28; no clear D gene. This CDR3 has 14 residues. Trimming took off 1 base at V and 6 bases at J, with 7 bases between the two ends. Per germline, CDR1 MDHEN and CDR2 SYDVKM. CDR3 DNA sequence: TGTGCCAGCAGTTTATCCTCGGGTAATTCACCCCTCCACTTT. Its translation is CASSLSSGNSPLHF.

J is TRBJ1-1 and V is TRBV2; 7 bases fit TRBD1. Germline CDR1 and CDR2: SNHLY and FYNNEI. V gave up 5 bases and J gave up 10 bases; unmatched junction bases: 7. This CDR3 spans 12 amino acids. The DNA for the CDR3 is TGTGCCAGCAGTAGTGTAGGGGGCTTAGCTTTCTTT. It translates to CASSSVGGLAFF.

This rearrangement joins TRBV19 to TRBJ2-5; no clear D gene. Trimming removed 0 bases from V and 5 bases from J, with 7 bases in between. This CDR3 region has 13 residues. Germline loops: CDR1 LNHDA, CDR2 SQIVND (reference sequence). CDR3 coding DNA: TGTGCCAGTAGTATAGACTTTGTGGAGACCCAGTACTTC. Translating it yields CASSIDFVETQYF. Filled out from reference TRBV19 and TRBJ2-5, the complete variable domain reads DGGITQSPKYLFRKEGQNVTLSCEQNLNHDAMYWYRQDPGQGLRLIYYSQIVNDFQKGDIAEGYSVSREKKESFPLTVTSAQKNPTAFYLCASSIDFVETQYFGPGTRLLVL.

The chain combines TRBV6-4 with TRBJ2-2; 7 bases line up with TRBD1. There are 15 residues in the CDR3. Germline values: CDR1 MRHNA, CDR2 SNTAGT. J was trimmed by 1 base and V by 3 bases; bases with no gene match: 2. In DNA form, the CDR3 reads TGTGCCAGCAGTGAAACAGGGGAGAACACCGGGGAGCTGTTTTTT. This translates into CASSETGENTGELFF.

V and J are TRBV5-6 and TRBJ2-7; no clear D. Germline V gene sequence: CDR1 SGHDT, CDR2 YYEEEE. This CDR3 spans 15 amino acids. Trimming stripped 1 base from V and 0 bases from J, with 11 bases between. For the CDR3, the DNA is TGTGCCAGCAGCTTGCCGGTTTCGAGCTCCTACGAGCAGTACTTC. This gives the protein CASSLPVSSSYEQYF.

V gene TRBV11-2 combines with J gene TRBJ2-3; D is unclear. This CDR3 region has 12 residues. Germline assignment: CDR1 SGHAT and CDR2 FQNNGV. V lost 8 bases and J lost 11, with 17 bases in between. CDR3 coding DNA: TGTGCCAGCGGTTCAAATGGGCTAATGCAGTATTTT. This sequence encodes CASGSNGLMQYF.

The chain is built from TRBV25-1 and TRBJ2-3; D is ambiguous. The CDR3 runs 14 residues. Trimming stripped 8 bases from V and 4 bases from J, with 16 bases between. Germline V gene lookup returns CDR1 MGHDK and CDR2 SYGVNS. The CDR3 region has the DNA TGTGCCAGCGCCCCACCATCTAACCCAGATACGCAGTATTTT. Translated, it gives CASAPPSNPDTQYF.

This chain links TRBV7-8 with TRBJ1-2; a possible D gene is TRBD1 (6 bases). V dropped 2 bases and J dropped 2 bases, with 9 bases sitting between them. Germline lookup yields CDR1 SGHVS and CDR2 FQNEAQ. This CDR3 contains 14 residues. The CDR3 region is CASSLPGANYGYTF. In DNA, the CDR3 is TGTGCCAGCAGCTTACCAGGGGCCAACTATGGCTACACCTTC. The variable domain in full, completed from reference TRBV7-8 and TRBJ1-2, reads GAGVSQSPRYKVAKRGQDVALRCDPISGHVSLFWYQQALGQGPEFLTYFQNEAQLDKSGLPSDRFFAERPEGSVSTLKIQRTQQEDSAVYLCASSLPGANYGYTFGSGTRLTVV.

This clone has just one count. The CDR3 nucleotides are TGTGCCAGCAAACCGGGACGGAGCTCCTACGAGCAGTACTTC. Translating gives CASKPGRSSYEQYF. The chain has TRBV11-1 and TRBJ2-7, with D perhaps TRBD1 or TRBD2 (5 bases each). Trimming stripped 7 bases from V and 0 bases from J, with 13 bases between. The CDR3 consists of 14 residues. Germline CDR1 is SGHAT and CDR2 is FQDESV (reference sequence).